A selection of T cell receptor beta chains follows, all from one sample in a study of blood T cells in healthy people across ages. TCRdb re-called the 5' RACE reads with MiXCR, one entry per CDR3 protein. In the table there are 1.8 million or so distinct CDR3 sequences, about two fifths of which are singletons. The sequencing input was blood. Source of these receptors: a human donor in good health. Each CDR3 is given with its conserved first and last residue. Fields, in order: clone size, J gene, V gene, CDR3 protein. Only part of the rows carry a size: once, few, many, or a class if the clone is expanded.

. | TRBJ2-1 | TRBV7-6 | CASSPYGSGGINEQFF
few | TRBJ2-3 | TRBV9 | CASSVVEREDTQYF
few | TRBJ2-3 | TRBV9 | CASSHHGRGGDTQYF
few | TRBJ2-5 | TRBV20-1 | CSASLPRGLIDETQYF
few | TRBJ1-1 | TRBV5-1 | CAGIGGKGTEAFF
. | TRBJ2-1 | TRBV12-5 | CASGFIGRTGEYNEQFF
. | TRBJ2-3 | TRBV3-1 | CASSSRRSGTDTQYF
once | TRBJ1-3 | TRBV6-5 | CASSYSPPGFSGNTIYF
. | . | TRBV28 | CASSLKFGRGSYEQYF
. | TRBJ1-6 | TRBV20-1 | CSARDWGRQGRVDSPLHF
. | TRBJ2-7 | TRBV20-1 | CSAAVSSYEQYF
. | TRBJ2-1 | TRBV6-4 | CASSAAAGGSPYNEQFF
few | TRBJ1-1 | TRBV27 | CASSLSYGATEAFF
. | TRBJ2-7 | TRBV4-1 | CASSQSGDRSHEQYF
few | TRBJ2-4 | TRBV12-3/TRBV12-4 | CASSADYSPYKQYF